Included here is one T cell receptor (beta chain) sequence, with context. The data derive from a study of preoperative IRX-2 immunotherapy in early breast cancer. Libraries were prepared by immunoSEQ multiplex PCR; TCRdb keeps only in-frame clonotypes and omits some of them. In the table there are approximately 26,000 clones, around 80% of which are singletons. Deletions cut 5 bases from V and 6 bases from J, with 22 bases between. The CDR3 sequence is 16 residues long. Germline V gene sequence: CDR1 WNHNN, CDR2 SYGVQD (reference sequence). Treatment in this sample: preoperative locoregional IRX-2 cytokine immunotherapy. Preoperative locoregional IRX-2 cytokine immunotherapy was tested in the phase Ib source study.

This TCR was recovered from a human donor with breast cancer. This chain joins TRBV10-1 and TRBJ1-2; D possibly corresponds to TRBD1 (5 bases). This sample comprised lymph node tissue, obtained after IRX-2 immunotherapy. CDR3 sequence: CASSPRQAGSKDGYTF. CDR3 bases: TGCGCCAGCAGTCCACGCCAGGCAGGGAGCAAAGATGGCTACACCTTC.